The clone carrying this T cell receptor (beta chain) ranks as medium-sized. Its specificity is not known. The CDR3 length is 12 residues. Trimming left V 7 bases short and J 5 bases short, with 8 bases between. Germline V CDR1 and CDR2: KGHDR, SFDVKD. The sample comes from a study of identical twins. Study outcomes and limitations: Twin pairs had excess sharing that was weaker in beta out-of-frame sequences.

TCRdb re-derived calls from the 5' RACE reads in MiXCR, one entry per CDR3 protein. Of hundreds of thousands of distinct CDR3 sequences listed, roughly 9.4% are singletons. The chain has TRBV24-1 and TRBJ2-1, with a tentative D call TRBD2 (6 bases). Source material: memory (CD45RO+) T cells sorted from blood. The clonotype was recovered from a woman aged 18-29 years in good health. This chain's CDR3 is CATSTSNNEQFF. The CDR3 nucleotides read TGTGCCACCAGCACTAGCAACAATGAGCAGTTCTTC.